These 20 T cell receptor beta chains originate from one sample sequenced in a study of metastatic and nonmetastatic thyroid tumors. Prior to thyroid surgery, none of the patients had received any treatment. TCRdb used MiXCR to call clones anew from the PCR reads. The table lists some 23,000 clones, more than 25% of them singletons. Sequences were obtained from tumor tissue. The origin of the receptors is a female donor with papillary thyroid cancer or a benign thyroid nodule (not recorded which). Some clones in this sample may be carry-over from other donors' samples.

J is TRBJ2-7 and V is TRBV6-1; possible D gene TRBD2, 5 bases. CDR3 size: 13 residues. CDR1 and CDR2 from the germline V gene are MNHNS and SASEGT. Trimming took off 8 bases at V and 0 bases at J, with 11 bases between the two ends. The CDR3 nucleotides read TGTGCCAGCGGAGGTACATGCTCCTACGAGCAGTACTTC. It translates to CASGGTCSYEQYF.

This clone has only a few counts. The chain employs TRBV6-1 and TRBJ2-3, with TRBD1 matching over 10 bases. The germline CDR1 and CDR2 sequences are MNHNS and SASEGT. The CDR3 has 15 residues. V gave up 3 bases and J gave up 1 base; unmatched junction bases: 1. CDR3 coding DNA: TGTGCCAGCAGTGACGGGACAGGGGGCACAGATACGCAGTATTTT. Amino acid sequence: CASSDGTGGTDTQYF.

The chain recombines TRBV6-1 with TRBJ2-1, with 7 bases identical to TRBD2. Germline loops: CDR1 MNHNS, CDR2 SASEGT. V lost 4 bases, J lost 4 bases, and 4 bases stayed unmatched. The CDR3 is 14 residues long. CDR3 sequence: CASSGGGRYNEQFF. In nucleotides, the CDR3 is TGTGCCAGCAGTGGGGGGGGGAGGTACAATGAGCAGTTCTTC.

There are many counts of this clone. The chain employs TRBV20-1 and TRBJ2-5, with 8 bases lining up with TRBD2. The CDR3 consists of 14 residues. Germline CDR1 DFQATT, CDR2 SNEGSKA (reference sequence). Germline trimming cut 3 bases from V and 4 bases from J; bases unmatched to any gene: 7. The CDR3: CSARGRGGPETQYF. In DNA, the CDR3 is TGCAGTGCTAGGGGTCGGGGGGGCCCAGAGACCCAGTACTTC.

A note on this clone: An end of the junction does not agree with germline; a read error may underlie this. The chain employs TRBV6-4 and TRBJ2-7; 8 bases are shared with TRBD1. CDR1 MRHNA and CDR2 SNTAGT come from the germline V gene. There are 15 residues in the CDR3. CDR3 residues: CASSYSGRGRREQYF. The CDR3 bases are TGTGCCAGCAGTTACTCTGGCAGGGGGCGTAGGGAGCAGTACTTC.

Ten or more counts support this clone. The rearrangement links TRBV20-1 to TRBJ1-2; D uncertain. This CDR3 has 11 residues. Per germline, CDR1 DFQATT and CDR2 SNEGSKA (reference sequence). The V end lost 7 bases, the J end lost 1 base, and 7 bases lay between the germline ends. CDR3 sequence (DNA): TGCAGTGAGAAGAGTAACTATGGCTACACCTTC. This gives the protein CSEKSNYGYTF.

This clone turned up a few times. The chain uses TRBV28 and TRBJ1-2, with TRBD1 matching 7 bases. Germline V gene lookup returns CDR1 MDHEN and CDR2 SYDVKM. The CDR3 has 13 residues. J lost 5 bases, V lost 8 bases, and 8 bases had no gene match. Written as DNA, the CDR3 is TGTGCCAGCCTGGAGGGGGCGCGATATGGCTACACCTTC. This encodes CASLEGARYGYTF.

This clone was recorded at least ten times. This chain links TRBV4-1 with TRBJ1-3; possible D gene TRBD1, 6 bases. CDR1 is MGHRA and CDR2 is YSYEKL in the germline V gene. CDR3 size: 16 residues. Trimming removed 0 bases at V and 2 bases at J, with 11 bases between. CDR3 sequence: CASSQERDIPGNTIYF. Written as DNA, the CDR3 is TGCGCCAGCAGCCAAGAGCGGGACATCCCTGGAAACACCATATATTTT.

The table lists this clone with many counts. This chain connects TRBV5-1 to TRBJ2-5; 8 nucleotides line up with TRBD2. Per germline, CDR1 SGHRS and CDR2 YFSETQ. The CDR3 loop spans 15 amino acids. J gave up 0 bases and V 3 bases, and 4 bases lay outside the gene matches. CDR3 DNA: TGCGCCAGCAGCTACTCTAGCGGGTACCAAGAGACCCAGTACTTC. Encoded protein: CASSYSSGYQETQYF.

This clone was recorded many times. The rearrangement joins TRBV20-1 to TRBJ2-1; TRBD1 matches 8 bases. Trimming cost V 1 base and J 2 bases; bases outside gene matches: 7. Germline CDR1 reads DFQATT; CDR2 reads SNEGSKA (reference sequence). The CDR3 is made up of 16 amino acids. The CDR3 bases are TGCAGTGCTAGAGTACAGGGGGGATCAGCCTACAATGAGCAGTTCTTC. It codes for CSARVQGGSAYNEQFF.

This clone is deemed medium-sized. The chain links TRBV5-1 to TRBJ2-7; perhaps TRBD2 as D (6 bases). In germline, CDR1 is SGHRS, CDR2 YFSETQ. The CDR3 is 13 residues long. V dropped 5 bases and J dropped 1 base, with 10 bases sitting between them. The CDR3 DNA reads TGCGCCAGCAGAGACGGGGGTTCCTACGAGCAGTACTTC. Protein product: CASRDGGSYEQYF.

This clone has more than one count but fewer than ten. V and J are TRBV19 and TRBJ2-7; 11 nucleotides line up with TRBD1. The V segment lost 8 bases and the J segment 6 bases; nucleotides outside the gene matches: 6. The germline gives CDR1 LNHDA, CDR2 SQIVND (reference sequence). The CDR3 consists of 13 residues. The CDR3 nucleotides are TGTGCCAGTCGGACAGGGGGCTCCCTCGAGCAGTACTTC. Translating gives CASRTGGSLEQYF.

By share of the sample, this clone is medium-sized. The rearrangement links TRBV6-1 to TRBJ2-7, with 10 bases matching TRBD2. The V and J ends lost 7 bases and 2 bases, in that order; junction bases with no gene match: 5. CDR1 and CDR2 from the germline V gene are MNHNS and SASEGT. CDR3 length: 14 amino acids. CDR3 sequence (DNA): TGTGCCAGCAAGCTAGCGGGGGCTACCTACGAGCAGTACTTC. Translation: CASKLAGATYEQYF.

This clone was seen many times. The V and J genes are TRBV29-1 and TRBJ1-3; TRBD1 matches at 7 bases. Germline V gives CDR1 SQVTM, CDR2 ANQGSEA. CDR3 length equals 12 residues. V dropped 6 bases and J dropped 7; count of bases not matched to a gene: 6. The CDR3, as DNA: TGCAGCGTCAGACAGGGAAGGAACACCATATATTTT. It specifies CSVRQGRNTIYF. Complete variable domain (other parts from reference TRBV29-1 and TRBJ1-3): SAVISQKPSRDICQRGTSLTIQCQVDSQVTMMFWYRQQPGQSLTLIATANQGSEATYESGFVIDKFPISRPNLTFSTLTVSNMSPEDSSIYLCSVRQGRNTIYFGEGSWLTVV.

This clone ranks as medium-sized. The J gene is TRBJ2-7, the V gene TRBV4-1, with D hard to call. V was cut by 2 bases and J by 1 base, with 9 bases left in between. This CDR3 comprises 14 residues. Germline lookup yields CDR1 MGHRA and CDR2 YSYEKL. The CDR3 spells CASSQKFSSYEQYF. The DNA for the CDR3 is TGCGCCAGCAGCCAAAAGTTTTCTTCCTACGAGCAGTACTTC.

This clone has only a few counts. The chain carries TRBV24-1 and TRBJ2-1, with D unresolved. Germline V gives CDR1 KGHDR, CDR2 SFDVKD. V lost 4 bases, J lost 4 bases, and 7 bases lay in between. The CDR3 runs 13 residues. CDR3 protein: CATSDPPYNEQFF. CDR3 nucleotide sequence: TGTGCCACCAGTGACCCCCCGTACAATGAGCAGTTCTTC.

This clone was recorded at least ten times. V and J are TRBV19 and TRBJ1-1; D gene uncertain. The CDR3 extends over 16 amino acids. V was shortened by 0 bases and J by 4 bases, with 15 bases between the two germline ends. Per germline, CDR1 LNHDA and CDR2 SQIVND (reference sequence). CDR3 sequence (DNA): TGTGCCAGTAGTATAGATCTACCCACGAGCAGCACTGAAGCTTTCTTT. It is translated as CASSIDLPTSSTEAFF. The variable domain in full, completed from reference TRBV19 and TRBJ1-1, reads DGGITQSPKYLFRKEGQNVTLSCEQNLNHDAMYWYRQDPGQGLRLIYYSQIVNDFQKGDIAEGYSVSREKKESFPLTVTSAQKNPTAFYLCASSIDLPTSSTEAFFGQGTRLTVV.

This clone is categorized as large. This chain connects TRBV6-1 to TRBJ1-2; 8 bases are shared with TRBD1. After removal of 6 bases from V and 3 bases from J, the junction contained 6 bases not matched to a gene. The germline gives CDR1 MNHNS, CDR2 SASEGT. The CDR3 runs to 14 residues. The CDR3 protein is CASSLPQGDYGYTF. The CDR3 DNA reads TGTGCCAGCAGCCTACCACAGGGGGACTATGGCTACACCTTC.

The J gene is TRBJ2-2, the V gene TRBV19; D is possibly TRBD2 (5 bases). The V end was cut by 6 bases, the J end by 3 bases, with 14 bases between. This CDR3 has 15 amino acids. Germline CDR1 reads LNHDA; CDR2 reads SQIVND (reference sequence). For the CDR3, the DNA is TGTGCCAGTAGGAGAGGGTGTTCGGACACCGGGGAGCTGTTTTTT. Protein product: CASRRGCSDTGELFF.

The table lists this clone with many counts. This may come from a read error, since a much larger clone is one base off. The genes are TRBV4-2 and TRBJ2-1; 11 positions match TRBD1. The CDR3 length is 16 residues. Germline V gene data show CDR1 as LGHNA and CDR2 as YNFKEQ. Trimming at V came to 4 bases and at J to 8 bases, leaving 10 bases not matched to a gene. The CDR3 DNA follows: TGTGCCAGCAGCCCTAACGGACAGGGGGCTGGCGATGAGCAGTTCTTC. Translating gives CASSPNGQGAGDEQFF.